A selection of T cell receptor beta chains follows, all from one sample in a study of blood T cells in healthy people across ages. TCRdb re-called the 5' RACE reads with MiXCR, one entry per CDR3 protein. The table lists 1.5 million to 1.9 million distinct CDR3 sequences, 42% of them singletons. The source material was blood. These receptors all stem from a young woman in good health. The CDR3 runs from the conserved cysteine through the conserved F or W. The order of the fields is clone size, J gene, V gene, D gene, CDR3 protein, CDR3 DNA. A D gene is named only where the DNA matches it firmly. Some rows mark clone size as missing; the rest say once, few, many or name a class of expanded clone.

size: .
J: TRBJ1-6
V: TRBV9
D: TRBD1
CDR3: CASSVDTGGYSPLHF
DNA: TGTGCCAGCAGCGTAGACACAGGGGGGTATTCACCCCTCCACTTT

size: .
J: TRBJ1-2
V: TRBV30
D: .
CDR3: CAWSVPRAANYGYTF
DNA: TGTGCCTGGAGTGTCCCCAGGGCTGCTAACTATGGCTACACCTTC

size: few
J: TRBJ2-7
V: TRBV6-2/TRBV6-3
D: .
CDR3: CASSYSQGRGYEQYF
DNA: TGTGCCAGCAGTTACTCCCAGGGCAGGGGATACGAGCAGTACTTC

size: .
J: TRBJ2-3
V: TRBV7-9
D: .
CDR3: CASRRFRETDTQYF
DNA: TGTGCCAGCAGAAGGTTCAGGGAGACAGATACGCAGTATTTT

size: .
J: TRBJ2-5
V: TRBV28
D: TRBD2
CDR3: CASSLGGGIETQYF
DNA: TGTGCCAGCAGTTTAGGGGGAGGGATCGAGACCCAGTACTTC

size: .
J: TRBJ1-4
V: TRBV11-2
D: .
CDR3: CASSLWAPADPSLEKLFF
DNA: TGTGCCAGCAGCTTATGGGCCCCCGCAGATCCATCTCTTGAAAAACTGTTTTTT

size: few
J: TRBJ1-2
V: TRBV12-5
D: .
CDR3: CASGFHSSFYGYTF
DNA: TGTGCTAGTGGTTTCCACTCCAGCTTCTATGGCTACACCTTC

size: once
J: TRBJ2-1
V: TRBV7-6
D: .
CDR3: CASSFLTPDGSSYNEQFF
DNA: TGTGCCAGCAGCTTCTTGACTCCTGACGGGAGCTCCTACAATGAGCAGTTCTTC

size: .
J: TRBJ2-1
V: TRBV20-1
D: TRBD1
CDR3: CSAGTAAQFNNEQFF
DNA: TGCAGTGCTGGGACAGCAGCGCAATTTAACAATGAGCAGTTCTTC

size: .
J: TRBJ2-3
V: TRBV20-1
D: .
CDR3: CSAGPSVDTQYF
DNA: TGCAGTGCTGGCCCCTCGGTAGATACGCAGTATTTT

size: .
J: TRBJ2-7
V: TRBV29-1
D: .
CDR3: CSVKGGRRSYEQYF
DNA: TGCAGCGTCAAGGGGGGGCGTAGGTCCTACGAGCAGTACTTC

size: .
J: TRBJ1-2
V: TRBV27
D: TRBD1
CDR3: CASSSRTGSSLYGYTF
DNA: TGTGCCAGCAGTTCAAGGACAGGGTCTTCCCTCTATGGCTACACCTTC

size: few
J: TRBJ1-2
V: TRBV25-1
D: TRBD1
CDR3: CASREGTGEFYGYTF
DNA: TGTGCCAGCAGGGAAGGGACAGGGGAATTCTATGGCTACACCTTC